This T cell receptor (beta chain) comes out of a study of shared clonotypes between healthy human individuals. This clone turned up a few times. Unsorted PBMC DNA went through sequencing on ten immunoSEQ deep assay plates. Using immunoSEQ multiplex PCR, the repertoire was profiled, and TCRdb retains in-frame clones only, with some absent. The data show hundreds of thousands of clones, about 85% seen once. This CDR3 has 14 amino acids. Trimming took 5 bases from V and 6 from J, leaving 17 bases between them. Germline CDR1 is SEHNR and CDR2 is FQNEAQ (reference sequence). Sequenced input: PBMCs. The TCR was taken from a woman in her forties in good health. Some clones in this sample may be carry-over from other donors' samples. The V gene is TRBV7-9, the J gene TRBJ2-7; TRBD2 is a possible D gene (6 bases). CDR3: CASSPGTLLPEQYF. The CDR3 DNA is TGTGCCAGCAGCCCGGGGACTTTGCTCCCCGAGCAGTACTTC.